What follows are 8 T cell receptor beta chains derived from one specimen sequenced in a study of T cells in Graves' hyperthyroidism and ophthalmopathy. RNA transcripts served as the template for amplifying TCR beta CDR3 regions. HTBI primers were employed in a first-round RT-PCR of the TCR CDR3. TCRdb passed the multiplex PCR reads through MiXCR, listing each CDR3 protein once. The data contain hundreds of thousands of distinct CDR3 sequences, 46% of them singletons. The material sequenced was peripheral blood or thyroid tissue (not recorded which). All receptors come from a young woman with Graves' hyperthyroidism.

This clonotype was seen repeatedly, ten times or more. The chain has TRBV10-2 and TRBJ2-7; no definite D call. Per germline, CDR1 WSHSY and CDR2 SAAADI. The CDR3 has 12 residues. The V end lost 2 bases, the J end lost 3 bases, and 5 bases lay between the germline ends. CDR3 coding DNA: TGCGCCAGCAGTGAGCGCGGCTACGAGCAGTACTTC. Encoded protein: CASSERGYEQYF.

J is TRBJ2-6 and V is TRBV15, with TRBD1 identical over 7 bases. Germline assignment: CDR1 LNHNV and CDR2 YYDKDF (reference sequence). V dropped 2 bases and J dropped 0; count of bases not matched to a gene: 4. CDR3 size: 17 residues. Here the CDR3 reads CATSRFRQGSGANVLTF. The CDR3, as DNA: TGTGCCACCAGCAGATTTCGACAGGGCTCTGGGGCCAACGTCCTGACTTTC. The complete variable domain, with remaining parts taken from reference TRBV15 and TRBJ2-6, reads DAMVIQNPRYQVTQFGKPVTLSCSQTLNHNVMYWYQQKSSQAPKLLFHYYDKDFNNEADTPDNFQSRRPNTSFCFLDIRSPGLGDTAMYLCATSRFRQGSGANVLTFGAGSRLTVL.

This sequence joins TRBV19 and TRBJ2-7; D unresolved. V was shortened by 10 bases and J by 7 bases, with 17 bases between the two germline ends. The CDR3 has 12 amino acids. The V gene's germline CDR1 is LNHDA and CDR2 SQIVND (reference sequence). CDR3 in DNA: TGTGCCACCCGAGTCGGTAGGGCAGAGCAGTACTTC. It is translated as CATRVGRAEQYF.

This clonotype occurred many times. The V call is TRBV7-9, the J call TRBJ1-6; no firm D call. Trimming shortened V by 4 bases and J by 0 bases, and 7 bases separated the two germline ends. Germline V gene lookup returns CDR1 SEHNR and CDR2 FQNEAQ (reference sequence). The CDR3 is 15 residues long. CDR3 region: CASSWSSSYNSPLHF. The DNA for the CDR3 is TGTGCCAGCAGCTGGTCGAGCTCCTATAATTCACCCCTCCACTTT.

There are many counts of this clonotype. This sequence joins TRBV13 and TRBJ2-5; TRBD2 matches at 7 bases. CDR1 is PRHDT, CDR2 FYEKMQ, per germline (reference sequence). The length of the CDR3 is 15 residues. Trimming at V came to 7 bases and at J to 5 bases, leaving 13 bases not matched to a gene. The CDR3 DNA follows: TGTGCCAGCACCACCGCGGGGGTAAGGATGGAGACCCAGTACTTC. Its translation is CASTTAGVRMETQYF.

Comment on this clonotype: The junction does not match germline at one end; this may be a read error. The gene calls are TRBV10-3 and TRBJ1-5; no firm D call. The CDR3 totals 14 residues. Germline-derived CDR1 and CDR2 are ENHRY and SYGVKD. CDR3 loop: CASSRDYSNQPQHF. CDR3 nucleotides: TGTGCCAGCAGTCGGGATTATAGCAATCAGCCCCAGCATTTT.

The V gene is TRBV20-1, the J gene TRBJ2-7; D gene uncertain. The CDR3 totals 12 residues. Germline CDR1 DFQATT, CDR2 SNEGSKA (reference sequence). Trimming cost V 0 bases and J 9 bases, with 12 bases left between them. The CDR3 protein is CSARDRVVGQYF. In nucleotides, the CDR3 is TGCAGTGCTAGAGATCGCGTTGTTGGGCAGTACTTC.

This clonotype was detected a few times. The V and J genes are TRBV20-1 and TRBJ1-1, with D maybe TRBD1 (5 bases). Germline V gene lookup returns CDR1 DFQATT and CDR2 SNEGSKA (reference sequence). The V end lost 3 bases, the J end lost 13 bases, and 15 bases lay between the germline ends. The length of the CDR3 is 11 residues. CDR3 loop: CSARPDGGDFF. As DNA, the CDR3 is TGCAGTGCTAGGCCGGACGGGGGAGATTTCTTT.